The 11 T cell receptor beta chains given below trace back to one sample, sequenced in a study of blood T cell repertoires in COVID-19. Clones were read by immunoSEQ multiplex PCR, and TCRdb kept only the in-frame ones, dropping some. The sample shows a few hundred thousand clones, 80% to 85% of them seen only once. Sequencing was carried out using PBMCs or T cells enriched from blood (not recorded which). These receptors all stem from a man aged 50 or older who had recovered from COVID-19.

This sequence joins TRBV12-5 and TRBJ1-3; D gene unclear. The CDR3 contains 15 residues. Looked up from germline, CDR1 is LGHNT and CDR2 is FRNRAP. Deletions cut 1 base from V and 8 bases from J, with 15 bases between. CDR3 loop: CASGLGQGGLDTIYF. CDR3 coding DNA: TGTGCTAGTGGTTTGGGCCAAGGCGGGTTGGACACCATATATTTT.

This clone came up many times. The chain has TRBV4-3 and TRBJ2-1, with 10 nucleotides matching TRBD2. The V segment lost 2 bases and the J segment 8 bases; nucleotides outside the gene matches: 6. The CDR3 is 15 residues long. The germline gives CDR1 LGHNA, CDR2 YSLEER. The CDR3: CASSQSGRAGDEQFF. Written as DNA, the CDR3 is TGCGCCAGCAGCCAAAGCGGGAGGGCCGGGGATGAGCAGTTCTTC.

The chain couples TRBV19 to TRBJ2-5; 8 nucleotides line up with TRBD1. This CDR3 comprises 15 residues. V dropped 6 bases and J dropped 5; count of bases not matched to a gene: 11. Germline assignment: CDR1 LNHDA and CDR2 SQIVND (reference sequence). The CDR3 DNA follows: TGTGCCAGTAGACCTAGACAGGGGTCGCGGGAGACCCAGTACTTC. Amino acids: CASRPRQGSRETQYF. Full variable domain (remainder filled in from reference TRBV19 and TRBJ2-5): DGGITQSPKYLFRKEGQNVTLSCEQNLNHDAMYWYRQDPGQGLRLIYYSQIVNDFQKGDIAEGYSVSREKKESFPLTVTSAQKNPTAFYLCASRPRQGSRETQYFGPGTRLLVL.

The chain has TRBV6-6 and TRBJ2-1, with 11 bases identical to TRBD2. Germline trimming cut 7 bases from V and 4 bases from J; bases unmatched to any gene: 9. The CDR3 length is 16 residues. In germline, CDR1 is MNHNY, CDR2 SVGAGI (reference sequence). CDR3 nucleotides: TGTGCCAGCATCAAAGACCTAGCGGGAGGTTACAATGAGCAGTTCTTC. Translating gives CASIKDLAGGYNEQFF.

This clone was observed a handful of times. The chain combines TRBV11-2 with TRBJ1-6, with 8 nucleotides matching TRBD1. The CDR3 length is 14 residues. V shed 5 bases, J shed 7 bases, and the junction held 4 bases outside the gene matches. CDR1 SGHAT and CDR2 FQNNGV come from the germline V gene. The CDR3 sequence: CASSLDRGNSPLHF. The DNA for the CDR3 is TGTGCCAGCAGCCTCGACAGGGGAAATTCACCCCTCCACTTT.

This clone was detected once. The rearrangement joins TRBV4-2 to TRBJ2-2, with 11 bases aligning to TRBD1. The CDR3 consists of 17 residues. Germline V CDR1 and CDR2: LGHNA, YNFKEQ. V lost 0 bases to trimming and J lost 7 bases; unmatched junction nucleotides: 7. Here the CDR3 reads CASSQEGGQGAFGELFF. CDR3 nucleotide sequence: TGTGCCAGCAGCCAAGAGGGCGGACAGGGGGCTTTCGGGGAGCTGTTTTTT.

The chain combines TRBV6-7 with TRBJ2-7; D is undetermined. TRBV6-7 is an ORF; its function is uncertain. The CDR3 covers 14 residues. V lost 2 bases and J lost 6, with 14 bases in between. CDR3 sequence (DNA): TGTGCCAGCAGTTACAGTCGGGTAGGCCCCGAGCAGTACTTC. Translated: CASSYSRVGPEQYF.

This clone has a handful of counts. This chain joins TRBV18 and TRBJ1-6; a possible D gene is TRBD1 (6 bases). Germline loops: CDR1 KGHSH, CDR2 LQKENI. Trimming removed 4 bases from V and 10 bases from J, with 14 bases in between. This CDR3 spans 14 amino acids. CDR3: CASSLSDSPSPLHF. CDR3 nucleotide sequence: TGTGCCAGCTCACTATCGGACAGTCCATCACCCCTCCACTTT.

CDR3 loop: CATSRDRRGDEQYF. The DNA for the CDR3 is TGTGCCACCAGCAGAGACCGGAGGGGCGACGAGCAGTACTTC. The chain joins TRBV15 to TRBJ2-7; D is perhaps TRBD2 (6 bases). The ends were cut back, 0 bases at V and 5 bases at J, with 11 bases in the middle. CDR1 is LNHNV and CDR2 is YYDKDF in the germline V gene (reference sequence). CDR3 length: 14 amino acids.

J is TRBJ2-4 and V is TRBV7-2; tentatively, D is TRBD1 (5 bases). The CDR3 has 17 residues. Trimming cost V 2 bases and J 0 bases, with 14 bases left between them. The germline V gene has CDR1 SGHTA and CDR2 FQGNSA. CDR3 DNA sequence: TGTGCCAGCAGCTTATTCGGCACAGGTGGAGCCAAAAACATTCAGTACTTC. It yields the protein CASSLFGTGGAKNIQYF.

This chain joins TRBV5-1 and TRBJ2-3; maybe TRBD1 (6 bases). The CDR3 is 18 amino acids. The germline V gene encodes CDR1 SGHRS and CDR2 YFSETQ. Deletions cut 3 bases from V and 1 base from J, with 21 bases between. The CDR3 nucleotides read TGCGCCAGCAGCTCATACAGGGTTAGTGGGCTCGGCACAGATACGCAGTATTTT. This translates into CASSSYRVSGLGTDTQYF.